This T cell receptor (beta chain) derives from a study of blood T cell repertoires in COVID-19 (dated by TCRdb to between 2020 and 2021). At the level of the whole study: The collaborator samples originated in the United States, Italy and Spain and spanned the acute and convalescent phases of COVID-19. The prospective study material was composed of cDNA or gDNA derived from T cells, B-cell-depleted T cells, or PBMCs. Deeply sampled blood TCRbeta repertoires from subjects exposed to, actively infected with, or recovered from COVID-19 were included in the dataset. The repertoires were released in a freely available public database intended as a resource for research on the immune response to SARS-CoV-2. The samples were drawn from two sources: the first 160 participants of the ongoing ImmuneRACE study, and 950 to 1,500 subjects contributed by 6 global collaborators. The sample metadata nearly always contained a de-identified subject ID, COVID-19 status, age in years and sex. Where HLA class I and class II types were available, the types were taken from metadata supplied by the sample provider, not from assay-based typing. Findings and caveats that apply to the study as a whole: How much clinical and demographic metadata was included differed by source and by participant, and the metadata was provided uncurated.

Whole blood was collected in K2EDTA tubes by collaborating institutions according to the institutions' own protocols. For TCRbeta analysis, collaborator samples were shipped as frozen whole blood, as isolated PBMCs, or as DNA extracted from either sample type. Via the germline V gene, CDR1 is MNHNS and CDR2 SASEGT. The CDR3 sequence holds 14 residues, the cysteine and phenylalanine included. The DNA shown is the 42-base CDR3, in frame from base 1. The germline ends are 10 bases apart after V is trimmed by 3 bases and J by 4 bases. Details on this clone: The antigen this receptor binds is unknown. The sample holds no much larger clone one base away, and base qualities are not on file.

TCRbeta CDR3 regions were amplified from genomic DNA by means of the immunoSEQ Assay, a bias-controlled multiplex PCR. The study's own analysis went as follows. Within the assay, amplification of reference gene primers was used to estimate how many nucleated cells each sample contained. Sequence reads were collapsed and filtered to measure the absolute abundance of every unique TCRbeta CDR3 rearrangement. For each sample, productive Simpson clonality was calculated as the square root of Simpson's diversity index across productive rearrangements. The immuneACCESS repertoire file appears here via TCRdb, limited to in-frame rearrangements. These files lack a portion of the clones; in checked studies, under half of the deficit traces to unresolved V genes, and the cause of the others is not known. The V and J calls and clone size come from that table; D and trimming were worked out from the DNA. For this sample there are some 78,000 clones; around 86% appear just once. The ten largest make up 25% to 30% of the sample.

The TCR comes from a man between 50 and 59 years old with active or convalescent COVID-19. The specimen was peripheral blood. The chain is assembled from TRBV6-1 and TRBJ2-1; TRBD1 might be the D gene, on 6 matching bases. The CDR3 protein sequence reads: CASSDGTSYNEQFF. The nucleotide sequence is TGTGCCAGCAGTGACGGGACAAGTTACAATGAGCAGTTCTTC.